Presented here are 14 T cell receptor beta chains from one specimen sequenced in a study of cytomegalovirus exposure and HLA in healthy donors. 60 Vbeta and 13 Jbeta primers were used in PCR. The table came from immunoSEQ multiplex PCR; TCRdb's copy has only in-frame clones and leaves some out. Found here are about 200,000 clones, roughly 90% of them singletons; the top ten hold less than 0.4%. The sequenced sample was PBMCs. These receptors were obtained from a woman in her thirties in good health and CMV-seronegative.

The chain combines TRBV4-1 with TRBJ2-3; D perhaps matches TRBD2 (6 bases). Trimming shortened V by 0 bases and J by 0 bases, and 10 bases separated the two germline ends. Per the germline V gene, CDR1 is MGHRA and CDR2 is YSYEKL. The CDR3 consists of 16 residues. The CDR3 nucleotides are TGCGCCAGCAGCCAAGATCGCGGGGCAAGCACAGATACGCAGTATTTT. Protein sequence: CASSQDRGASTDTQYF.

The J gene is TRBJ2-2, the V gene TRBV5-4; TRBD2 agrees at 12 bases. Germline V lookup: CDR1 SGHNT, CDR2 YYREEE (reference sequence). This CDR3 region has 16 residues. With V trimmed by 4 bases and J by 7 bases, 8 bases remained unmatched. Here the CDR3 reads CASSPRTSGIVGELFF. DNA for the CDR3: TGTGCCAGCAGCCCACGGACTAGCGGGATCGTCGGGGAGCTGTTTTTT.

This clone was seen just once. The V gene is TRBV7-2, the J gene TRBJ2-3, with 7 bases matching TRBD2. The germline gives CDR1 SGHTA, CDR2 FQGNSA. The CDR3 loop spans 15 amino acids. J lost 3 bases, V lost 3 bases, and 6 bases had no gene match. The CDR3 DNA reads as TGTGCCAGCAGCTTCAGGGCGGGGGAAACAGATACGCAGTATTTT. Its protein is CASSFRAGETDTQYF.

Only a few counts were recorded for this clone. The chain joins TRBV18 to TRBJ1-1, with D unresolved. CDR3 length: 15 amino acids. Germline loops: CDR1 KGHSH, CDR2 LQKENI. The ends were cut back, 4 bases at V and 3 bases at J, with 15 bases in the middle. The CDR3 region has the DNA TGTGCCAGCTCACGGTGGGAGGGTGGGGACACTGAAGCTTTCTTT. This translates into CASSRWEGGDTEAFF.

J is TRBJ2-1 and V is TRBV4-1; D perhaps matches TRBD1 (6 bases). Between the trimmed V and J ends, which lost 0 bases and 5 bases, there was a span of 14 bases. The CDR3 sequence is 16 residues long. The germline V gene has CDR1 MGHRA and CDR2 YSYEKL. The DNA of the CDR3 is TGCGCCAGCAGCCAAGATTTTGGACAGCAAGACAATGAGCAGTTCTTC. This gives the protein CASSQDFGQQDNEQFF.

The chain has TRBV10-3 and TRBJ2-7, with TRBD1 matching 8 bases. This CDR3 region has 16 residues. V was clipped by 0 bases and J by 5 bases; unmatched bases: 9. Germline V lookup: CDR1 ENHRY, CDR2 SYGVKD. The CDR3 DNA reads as TGTGCCATCAGTGAGTCCGGGCAGGGGGCTAACAACGAGCAGTACTTC. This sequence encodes CAISESGQGANNEQYF.

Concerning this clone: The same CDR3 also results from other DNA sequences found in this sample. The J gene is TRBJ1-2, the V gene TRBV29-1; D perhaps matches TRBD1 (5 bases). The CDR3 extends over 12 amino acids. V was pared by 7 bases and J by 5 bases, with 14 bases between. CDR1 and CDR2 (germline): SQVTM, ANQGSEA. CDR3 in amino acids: CSAGTEGYGYTF. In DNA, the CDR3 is TGCAGCGCCGGGACGGAGGGGTATGGCTACACCTTC.

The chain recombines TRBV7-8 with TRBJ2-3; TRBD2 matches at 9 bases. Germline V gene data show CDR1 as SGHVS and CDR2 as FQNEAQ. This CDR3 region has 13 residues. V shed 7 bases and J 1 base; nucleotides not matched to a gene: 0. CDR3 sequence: CASKRGGTDTQYF. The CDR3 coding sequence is TGTGCCAGCAAGCGGGGGGGCACAGATACGCAGTATTTT.

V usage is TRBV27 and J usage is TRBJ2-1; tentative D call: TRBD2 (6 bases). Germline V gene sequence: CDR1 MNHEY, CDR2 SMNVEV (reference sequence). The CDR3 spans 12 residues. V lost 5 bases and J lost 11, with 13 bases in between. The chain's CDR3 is CASSVRDSKQFF. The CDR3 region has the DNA TGTGCCAGCAGTGTTAGGGACTCCAAGCAGTTCTTC.

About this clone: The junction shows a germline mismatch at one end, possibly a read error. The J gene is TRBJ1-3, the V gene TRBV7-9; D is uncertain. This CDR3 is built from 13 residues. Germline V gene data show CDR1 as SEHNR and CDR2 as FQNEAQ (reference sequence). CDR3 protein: CSSSSGFGNTIYF. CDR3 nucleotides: TGTTCCAGCAGCTCAGGCTTTGGAAACACCATATATTTT.

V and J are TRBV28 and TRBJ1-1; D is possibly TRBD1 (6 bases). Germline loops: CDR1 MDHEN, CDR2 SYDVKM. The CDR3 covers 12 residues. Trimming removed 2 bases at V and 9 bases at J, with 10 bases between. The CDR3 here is CASSLTRGKAFF. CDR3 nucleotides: TGTGCCAGCAGTTTAACCAGGGGAAAAGCTTTCTTT.

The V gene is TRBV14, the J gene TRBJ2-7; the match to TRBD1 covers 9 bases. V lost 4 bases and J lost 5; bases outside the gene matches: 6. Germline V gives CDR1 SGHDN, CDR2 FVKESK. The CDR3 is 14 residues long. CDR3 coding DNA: TGTGCCAGCAGCCCCCGGGACAGGGCTCACGAGCAGTACTTC. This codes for CASSPRDRAHEQYF.

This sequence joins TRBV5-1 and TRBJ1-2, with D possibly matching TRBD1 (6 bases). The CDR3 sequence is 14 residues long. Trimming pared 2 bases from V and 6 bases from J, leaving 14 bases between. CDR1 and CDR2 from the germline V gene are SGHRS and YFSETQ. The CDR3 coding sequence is TGCGCCAGCAGCTTTGGGGGGGGCAGAGATGGCTACACCTTC. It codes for CASSFGGGRDGYTF.

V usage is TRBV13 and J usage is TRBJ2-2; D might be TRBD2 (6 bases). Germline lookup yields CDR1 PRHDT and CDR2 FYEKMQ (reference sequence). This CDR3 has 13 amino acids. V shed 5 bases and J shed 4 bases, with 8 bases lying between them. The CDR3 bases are TGTGCCAGCAGCGAACTAGCCACCGGGGAGCTGTTTTTT. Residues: CASSELATGELFF.